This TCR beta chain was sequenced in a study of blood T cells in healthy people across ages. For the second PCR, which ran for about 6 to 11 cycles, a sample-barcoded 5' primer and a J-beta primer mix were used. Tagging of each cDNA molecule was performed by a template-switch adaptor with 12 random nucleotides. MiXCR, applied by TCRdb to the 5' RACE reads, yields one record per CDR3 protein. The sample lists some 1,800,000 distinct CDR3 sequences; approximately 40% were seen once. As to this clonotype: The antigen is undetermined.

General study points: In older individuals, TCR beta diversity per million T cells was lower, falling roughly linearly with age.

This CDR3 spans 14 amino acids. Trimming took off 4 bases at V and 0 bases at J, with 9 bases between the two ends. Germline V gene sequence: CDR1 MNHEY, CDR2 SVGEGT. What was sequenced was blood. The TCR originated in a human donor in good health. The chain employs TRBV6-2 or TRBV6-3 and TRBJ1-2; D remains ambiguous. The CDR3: CASSSGRANYGYTF. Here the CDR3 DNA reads TGTGCCAGCAGTTCTGGACGAGCTAACTATGGCTACACCTTC.